The 3 T cell receptor beta chains below all came from one sample that was sequenced in a study of blood T cell repertoires in COVID-19. Produced via immunoSEQ multiplex PCR; TCRdb's table is partial and in-frame only. The sample contains around 170,000 clones, roughly nine tenths of which appear only once. Sequencing was done on a sample of peripheral blood. The receptors stem from a man between 60 and 75 years old with acute or convalescent COVID-19.

The rearrangement joins TRBV24-1 to TRBJ2-7; no clear D gene. Germline lookup yields CDR1 KGHDR and CDR2 SFDVKD. CDR3 length equals 13 residues. Trimming took off 1 base at V and 6 bases at J, with 9 bases between the two ends. CDR3 coding DNA: TGTGCCACCAGTGATTTTAGCAGAGGCGAGCAGTACTTC. Protein product: CATSDFSRGEQYF.

The chain employs TRBV29-1 and TRBJ1-2; 8 bases match TRBD1. CDR3 length: 14 amino acids. Germline CDR1 reads SQVTM; CDR2 reads ANQGSEA. After removal of 6 bases from V and 6 bases from J, the junction contained 12 bases not matched to a gene. The DNA of the CDR3 is TGCAGCGTAGAGCCCCCGGACAGGGTGAATGGCTACACCTTC. Protein product: CSVEPPDRVNGYTF.

The V gene is TRBV7-2, the J gene TRBJ2-7; 7 bases are a match to TRBD2. With V trimmed by 2 bases and J by 5 bases, 9 bases remained unmatched. CDR1 SGHTA and CDR2 FQGNSA come from the germline V gene. This CDR3 is 15 amino acids long. CDR3 in amino acids: CASSLSTGRHDEQYF. The CDR3 DNA reads TGTGCCAGCAGCTTAAGTACCGGGAGGCATGACGAGCAGTACTTC.